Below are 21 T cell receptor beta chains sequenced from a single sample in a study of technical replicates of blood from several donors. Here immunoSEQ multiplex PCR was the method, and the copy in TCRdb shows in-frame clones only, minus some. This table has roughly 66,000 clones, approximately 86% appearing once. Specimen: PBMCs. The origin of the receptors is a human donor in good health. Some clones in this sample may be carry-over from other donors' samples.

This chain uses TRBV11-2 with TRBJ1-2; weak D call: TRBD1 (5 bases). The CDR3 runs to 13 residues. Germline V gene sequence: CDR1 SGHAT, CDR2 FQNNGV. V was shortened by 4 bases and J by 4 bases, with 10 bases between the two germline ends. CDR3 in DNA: TGTGCCAGCAGCTCCCTGACAGCCTATGGCTACACCTTC. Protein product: CASSSLTAYGYTF.

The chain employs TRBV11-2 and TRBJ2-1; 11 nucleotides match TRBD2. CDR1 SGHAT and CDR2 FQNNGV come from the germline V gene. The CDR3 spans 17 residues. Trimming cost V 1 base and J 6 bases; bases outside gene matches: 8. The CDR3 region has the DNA TGTGCCAGCAGCTTAGTACTAGCGGGAGTGGGGCTCAATGAGCAGTTCTTC. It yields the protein CASSLVLAGVGLNEQFF.

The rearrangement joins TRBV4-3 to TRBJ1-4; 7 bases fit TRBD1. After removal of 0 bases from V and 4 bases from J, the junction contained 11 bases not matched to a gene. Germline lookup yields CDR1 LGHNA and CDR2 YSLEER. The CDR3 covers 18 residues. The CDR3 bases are TGCGCCAGCAGCCAAGAGCTGTTGGGACAGACAAGTAATGAAAAACTGTTTTTT. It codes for CASSQELLGQTSNEKLFF.

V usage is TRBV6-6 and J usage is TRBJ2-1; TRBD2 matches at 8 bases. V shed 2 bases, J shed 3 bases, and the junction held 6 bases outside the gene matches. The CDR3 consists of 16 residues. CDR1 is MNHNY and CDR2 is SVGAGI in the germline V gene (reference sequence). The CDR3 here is CASSYGSGTVYNEQFF. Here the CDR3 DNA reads TGTGCCAGCAGTTACGGTAGCGGGACGGTCTACAATGAGCAGTTCTTC.

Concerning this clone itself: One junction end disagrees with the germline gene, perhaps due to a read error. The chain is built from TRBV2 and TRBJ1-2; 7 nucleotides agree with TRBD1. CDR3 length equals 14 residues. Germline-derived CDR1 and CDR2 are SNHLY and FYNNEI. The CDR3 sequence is CASSGLRDRAFHCF. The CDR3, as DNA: TGTGCCAGCAGCGGACTCCGAGACAGGGCTTTCCATTGCTTC.

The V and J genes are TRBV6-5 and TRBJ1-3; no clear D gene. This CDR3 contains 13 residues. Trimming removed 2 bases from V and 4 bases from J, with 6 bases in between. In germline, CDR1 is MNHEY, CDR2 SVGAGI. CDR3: CASSYLTGNTIYF. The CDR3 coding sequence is TGTGCCAGCAGTTACCTAACCGGAAACACCATATATTTT.

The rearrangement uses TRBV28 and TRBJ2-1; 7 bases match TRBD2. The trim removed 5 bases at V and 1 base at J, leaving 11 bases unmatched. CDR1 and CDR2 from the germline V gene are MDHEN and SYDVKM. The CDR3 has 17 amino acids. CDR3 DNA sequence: TGTGCCAGCAGTCCTCTGGGCGGGAGCAAATCCTACAATGAGCAGTTCTTC. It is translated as CASSPLGGSKSYNEQFF.

The CDR3 loop reads CASSFLPPRGNEQFF. In DNA, the CDR3 is TGTGCCAGCAGCTTCTTACCCCCCAGGGGCAATGAGCAGTTCTTC. V and J are TRBV7-9 and TRBJ2-1; maybe TRBD1 (6 bases). Per the germline V gene, CDR1 is SEHNR and CDR2 is FQNEAQ (reference sequence). The V end was cut by 3 bases, the J end by 6 bases, with 15 bases between. The CDR3 extends over 15 amino acids.

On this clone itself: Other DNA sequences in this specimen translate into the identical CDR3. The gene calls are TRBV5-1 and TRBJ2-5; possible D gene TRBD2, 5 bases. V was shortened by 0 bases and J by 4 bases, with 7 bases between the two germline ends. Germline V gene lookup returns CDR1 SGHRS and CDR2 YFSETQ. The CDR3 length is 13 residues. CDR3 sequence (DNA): TGCGCCAGCAGCTTGGCAGGAGGAGAGACCCAGTACTTC. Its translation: CASSLAGGETQYF.

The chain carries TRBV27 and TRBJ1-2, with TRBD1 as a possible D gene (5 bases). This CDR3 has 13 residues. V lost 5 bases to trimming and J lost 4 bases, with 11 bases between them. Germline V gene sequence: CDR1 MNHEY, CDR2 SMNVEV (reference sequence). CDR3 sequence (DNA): TGTGCCAGCAGTCAAACAGGAGCCTATGGCTACACCTTC. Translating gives CASSQTGAYGYTF.

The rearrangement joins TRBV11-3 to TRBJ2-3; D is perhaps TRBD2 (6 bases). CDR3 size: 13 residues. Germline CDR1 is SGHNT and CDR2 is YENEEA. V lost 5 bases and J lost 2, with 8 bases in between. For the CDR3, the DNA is TGTGCCAGCAGCGGCGGGGTCACAGATACGCAGTATTTT. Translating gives CASSGGVTDTQYF.

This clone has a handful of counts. CDR3 sequence reads: CASSSRGRVTEAFF. DNA for the CDR3: TGTGCCAGCAGCTCACGAGGGCGCGTAACTGAAGCTTTCTTT. The chain links TRBV5-6 to TRBJ1-1; no reliable D call. CDR3 length equals 14 residues. Trimming stripped 3 bases from V and 5 bases from J, with 14 bases between. CDR1 is SGHDT and CDR2 is YYEEEE in the germline V gene.

CDR3 protein: CASSFIPTDTQYF. The CDR3 bases are TGTGCCAGCAGCTTTATCCCCACAGATACGCAGTATTTT. The rearrangement links TRBV7-2 to TRBJ2-3, with D unresolved. Germline loops: CDR1 SGHTA, CDR2 FQGNSA. V lost 3 bases, J lost 2 bases, and 6 bases lay in between. The CDR3 extends over 13 amino acids.

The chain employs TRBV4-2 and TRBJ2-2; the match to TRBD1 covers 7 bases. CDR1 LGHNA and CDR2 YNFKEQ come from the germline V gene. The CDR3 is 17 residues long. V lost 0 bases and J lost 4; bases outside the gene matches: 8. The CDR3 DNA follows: TGTGCCAGCAGCCAAGAACCGGGACAGAGGTCCACCGGGGAGCTGTTTTTT. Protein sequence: CASSQEPGQRSTGELFF.

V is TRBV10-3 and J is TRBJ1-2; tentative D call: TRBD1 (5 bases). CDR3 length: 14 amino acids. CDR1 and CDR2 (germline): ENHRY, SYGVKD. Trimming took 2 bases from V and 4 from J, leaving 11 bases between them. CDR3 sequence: CAISESTGLYGYTF. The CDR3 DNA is TGTGCCATCAGTGAGAGCACAGGCCTCTATGGCTACACCTTC.

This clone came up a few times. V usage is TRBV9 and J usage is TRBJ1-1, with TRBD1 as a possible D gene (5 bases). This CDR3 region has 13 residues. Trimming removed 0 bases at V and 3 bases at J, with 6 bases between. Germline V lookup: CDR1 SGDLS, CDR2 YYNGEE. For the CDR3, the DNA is TGTGCCAGCAGCGTAGTGACAGACACTGAAGCTTTCTTT. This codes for CASSVVTDTEAFF.

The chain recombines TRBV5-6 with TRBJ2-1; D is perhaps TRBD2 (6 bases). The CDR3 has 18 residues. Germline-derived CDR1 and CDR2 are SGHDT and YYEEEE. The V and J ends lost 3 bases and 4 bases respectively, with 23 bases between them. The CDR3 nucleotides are TGTGCCAGCAGCTCGGGTGGAGGGCTTGGGCAAAGTTACAATGAGCAGTTCTTC. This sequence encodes CASSSGGGLGQSYNEQFF. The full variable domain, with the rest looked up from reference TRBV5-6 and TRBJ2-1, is DAGVTQSPTHLIKTRGQQVTLRCSPKSGHDTVSWYQQALGQGPQFIFQYYEEEERQRGNFPDRFSGHQFPNYSSELNVNALLLGDSALYLCASSSGGGLGQSYNEQFFGPGTRLTVL.

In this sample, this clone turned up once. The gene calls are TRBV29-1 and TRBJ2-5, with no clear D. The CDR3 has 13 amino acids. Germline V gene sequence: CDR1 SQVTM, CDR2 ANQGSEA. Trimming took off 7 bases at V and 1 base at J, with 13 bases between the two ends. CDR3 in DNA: TGCAGCGGGAACAGAGACCTCCAAGAGACCCAGTACTTC. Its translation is CSGNRDLQETQYF.

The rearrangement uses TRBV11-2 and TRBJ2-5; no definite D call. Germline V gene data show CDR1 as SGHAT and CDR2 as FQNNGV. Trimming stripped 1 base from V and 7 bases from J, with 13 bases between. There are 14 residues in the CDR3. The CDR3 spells CASSLVGGSGTQYF. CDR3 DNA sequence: TGTGCCAGCAGCTTAGTTGGCGGTTCGGGGACCCAGTACTTC.

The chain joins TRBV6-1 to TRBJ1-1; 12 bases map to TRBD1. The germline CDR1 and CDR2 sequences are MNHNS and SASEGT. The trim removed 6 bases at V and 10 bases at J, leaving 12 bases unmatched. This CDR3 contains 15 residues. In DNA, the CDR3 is TGTGCCAGCAGCGAGGCCGGGACAGGGGGCGTTTCAGCTTTCTTT. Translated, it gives CASSEAGTGGVSAFF.

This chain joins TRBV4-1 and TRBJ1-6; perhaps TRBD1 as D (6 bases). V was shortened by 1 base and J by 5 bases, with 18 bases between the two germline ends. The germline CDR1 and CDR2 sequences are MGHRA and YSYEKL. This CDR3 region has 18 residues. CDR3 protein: CASSQGPFQGLNNSPLHF. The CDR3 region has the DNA TGCGCCAGCAGCCAAGGGCCCTTCCAGGGGTTAAATAATTCACCCCTCCACTTT.